This T cell receptor beta chain was sequenced in a study of blood T cell repertoires in COVID-19. The wider study: The origin of the acute and convalescent COVID-19 samples was the United States, Italy and Spain.

Original methodology: Researchers report that nucleated cell counts were estimated from reference gene primer amplification. TCRdb keeps only in-frame clones here, not all; method: immunoSEQ multiplex PCR. For V, J and clone size, that table is used; D and trimming come from the DNA. Among about 28,000 clones, 75% to 90% were seen once, and the ten largest hold 15%. The CDR3 runs to 14 residues. V was pared by 8 bases and J by 0 bases, with 11 bases between. Germline-derived CDR1 and CDR2 are LNHDA and SQIVND (reference sequence). The gene calls are TRBV19 and TRBJ1-3, with unresolved D. The TCR originated in an older man with active COVID-19. Sequencing was performed on peripheral blood. CDR3 protein: CASLDWSSGNTIYF. CDR3 nucleotides: TGTGCCAGTTTAGACTGGAGCTCTGGAAACACCATATATTTT. Filled out from reference TRBV19 and TRBJ1-3, the complete variable domain reads DGGITQSPKYLFRKEGQNVTLSCEQNLNHDAMYWYRQDPGQGLRLIYYSQIVNDFQKGDIAEGYSVSREKKESFPLTVTSAQKNPTAFYLCASLDWSSGNTIYFGEGSWLTVV.